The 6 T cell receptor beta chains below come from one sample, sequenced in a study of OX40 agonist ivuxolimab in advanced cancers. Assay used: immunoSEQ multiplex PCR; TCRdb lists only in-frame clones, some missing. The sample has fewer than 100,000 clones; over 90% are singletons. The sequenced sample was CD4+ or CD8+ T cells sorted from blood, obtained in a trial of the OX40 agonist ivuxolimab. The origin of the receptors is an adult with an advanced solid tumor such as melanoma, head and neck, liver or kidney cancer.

CDR3 in DNA: TGTGCCAGCAGCCCCCATACCGGGGCCGAGCAGTACTTC. It specifies CASSPHTGAEQYF. The chain links TRBV7-6 to TRBJ2-7; D possibly uses TRBD1 or TRBD2 (5 bases each). The CDR3 spans 13 residues. The germline V gene has CDR1 SGHVS and CDR2 FNYEAQ. Trimming removed 5 bases at V and 6 bases at J, with 14 bases between.

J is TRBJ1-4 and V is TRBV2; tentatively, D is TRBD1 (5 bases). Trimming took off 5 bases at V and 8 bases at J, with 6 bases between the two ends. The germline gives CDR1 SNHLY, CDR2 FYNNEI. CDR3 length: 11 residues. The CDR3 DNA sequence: TGTGCCAGCAGTTGGGGGGAAAAACTGTTTTTT. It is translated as CASSWGEKLFF. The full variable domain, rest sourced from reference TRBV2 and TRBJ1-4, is EPEVTQTPSHQVTQMGQEVILRCVPISNHLYFYWYRQILGQKVEFLVSFYNNEISEKSEIFDDQFSVERPDGSNFTLKIRSTKLEDSAMYFCASSWGEKLFFGSGTQLSVL.

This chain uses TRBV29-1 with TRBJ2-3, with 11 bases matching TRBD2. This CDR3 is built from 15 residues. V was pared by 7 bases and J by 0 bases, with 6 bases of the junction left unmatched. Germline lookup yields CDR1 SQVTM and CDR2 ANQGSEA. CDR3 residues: CSAAGLAVSTDTQYF. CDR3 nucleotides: TGCAGCGCCGCGGGACTAGCGGTTAGCACAGATACGCAGTATTTT.

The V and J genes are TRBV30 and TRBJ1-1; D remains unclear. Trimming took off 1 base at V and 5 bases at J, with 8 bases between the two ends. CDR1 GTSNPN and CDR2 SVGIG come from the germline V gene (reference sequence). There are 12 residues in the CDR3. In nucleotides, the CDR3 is TGTGCCTGGAGTGGTAGGATAACTGAAGCTTTCTTT. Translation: CAWSGRITEAFF.

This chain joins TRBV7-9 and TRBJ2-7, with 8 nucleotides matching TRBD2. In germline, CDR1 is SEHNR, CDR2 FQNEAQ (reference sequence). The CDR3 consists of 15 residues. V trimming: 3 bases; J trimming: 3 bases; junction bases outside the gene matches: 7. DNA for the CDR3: TGTGCCAGCAGCTTGAGTACTAGCGGTTACTACGAGCAGTACTTC. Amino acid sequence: CASSLSTSGYYEQYF.

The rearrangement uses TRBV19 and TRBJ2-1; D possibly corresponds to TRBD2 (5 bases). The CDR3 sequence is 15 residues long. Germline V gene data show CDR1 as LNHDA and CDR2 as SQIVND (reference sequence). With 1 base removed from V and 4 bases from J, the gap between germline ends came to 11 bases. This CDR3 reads CASSIGSSEYNEQFF. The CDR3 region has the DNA TGTGCCAGTAGTATAGGAAGTAGCGAGTACAATGAGCAGTTCTTC.